This TCR beta chain was recovered during a study of control samples from healthy donors and cancer patients. In germline, CDR1 is ENHRY, CDR2 SYGVKD. The CDR3 is made up of 16 amino acids. The V gene end was trimmed by 3 bases and the J gene end by 0 bases; junction bases not matched to a gene: 5. The assay was immunoSEQ multiplex PCR, and TCRdb's table has in-frame clones only and misses some. Of 60,000 to 75,000 clones listed, around 90% were seen once; the top ten hold roughly 5.5%. This TCR came from a man aged 60 to 69 with colorectal cancer. The V call is TRBV10-3, the J call TRBJ2-7; 10 bases agree with TRBD1. The source material was PBMCs. In nucleotides, the CDR3 is TGTGCCATCAGTGAAAAAGGGACAGGGGACTCCTACGAGCAGTACTTC. As protein: CAISEKGTGDSYEQYF.